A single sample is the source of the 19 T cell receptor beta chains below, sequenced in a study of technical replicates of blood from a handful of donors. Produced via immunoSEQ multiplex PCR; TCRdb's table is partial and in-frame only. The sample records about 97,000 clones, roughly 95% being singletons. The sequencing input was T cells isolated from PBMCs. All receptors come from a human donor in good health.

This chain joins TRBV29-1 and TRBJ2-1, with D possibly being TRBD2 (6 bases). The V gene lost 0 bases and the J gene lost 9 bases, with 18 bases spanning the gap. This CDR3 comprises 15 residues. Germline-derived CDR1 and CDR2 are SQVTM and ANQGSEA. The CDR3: CSVEDPSAGPGEQFF. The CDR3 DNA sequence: TGCAGCGTTGAAGATCCGAGTGCGGGGCCCGGTGAGCAGTTCTTC.

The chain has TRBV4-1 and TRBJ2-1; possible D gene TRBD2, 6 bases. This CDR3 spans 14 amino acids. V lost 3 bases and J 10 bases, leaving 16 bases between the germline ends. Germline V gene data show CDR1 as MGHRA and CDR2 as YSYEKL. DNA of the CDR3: TGCGCCAGCAGCCAGGGCTTTTGGGGAGGCGAGCAGTTCTTC. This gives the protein CASSQGFWGGEQFF.

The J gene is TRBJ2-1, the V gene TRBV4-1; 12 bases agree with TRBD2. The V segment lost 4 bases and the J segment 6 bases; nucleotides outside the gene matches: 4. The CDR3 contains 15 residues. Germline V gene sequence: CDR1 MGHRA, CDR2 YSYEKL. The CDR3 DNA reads TGCGCCAGCAGCCGACTAGCGGGAGTCCTCAATGAGCAGTTCTTC. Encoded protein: CASSRLAGVLNEQFF.

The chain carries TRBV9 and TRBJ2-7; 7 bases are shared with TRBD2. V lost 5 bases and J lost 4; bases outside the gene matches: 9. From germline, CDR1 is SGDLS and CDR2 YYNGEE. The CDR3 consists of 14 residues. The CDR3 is CASSPTSREYEQYF. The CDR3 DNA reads TGTGCCAGCAGTCCGACTAGCCGTGAGTACGAGCAGTACTTC.

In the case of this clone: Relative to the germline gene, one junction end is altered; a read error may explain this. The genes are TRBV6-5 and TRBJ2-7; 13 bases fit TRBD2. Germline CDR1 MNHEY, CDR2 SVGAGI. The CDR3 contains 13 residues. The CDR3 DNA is TGTGCCAGCGACCGACTAGCGGGAGGACATCTTCACTTC. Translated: CASDRLAGGHLHF.

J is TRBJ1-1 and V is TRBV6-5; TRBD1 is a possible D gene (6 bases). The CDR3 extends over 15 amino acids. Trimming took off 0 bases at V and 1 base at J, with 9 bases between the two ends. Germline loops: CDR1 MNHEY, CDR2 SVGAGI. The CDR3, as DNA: TGTGCCAGCAGTTACTCCCGGGGGGCGAACACTGAAGCTTTCTTT. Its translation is CASSYSRGANTEAFF.

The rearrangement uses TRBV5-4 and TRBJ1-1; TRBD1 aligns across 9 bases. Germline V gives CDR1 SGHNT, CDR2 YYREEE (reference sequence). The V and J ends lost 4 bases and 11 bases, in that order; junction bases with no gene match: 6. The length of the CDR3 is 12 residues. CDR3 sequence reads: CASSQKDRGAFF. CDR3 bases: TGTGCCAGCAGCCAAAAAGACAGGGGGGCTTTCTTT. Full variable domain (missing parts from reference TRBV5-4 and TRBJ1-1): ETGVTQSPTHLIKTRGQQVTLRCSSQSGHNTVSWYQQALGQGPQFIFQYYREEENGRGNFPPRFSGLQFPNYSSELNVNALELDDSALYLCASSQKDRGAFFGQGTRLTVV.

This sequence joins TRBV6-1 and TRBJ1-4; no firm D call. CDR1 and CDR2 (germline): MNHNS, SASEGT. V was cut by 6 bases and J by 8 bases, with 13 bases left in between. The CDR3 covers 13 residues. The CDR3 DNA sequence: TGTGCCAGCAGGGGCCTCAAGAACGAAAAACTGTTTTTT. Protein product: CASRGLKNEKLFF.

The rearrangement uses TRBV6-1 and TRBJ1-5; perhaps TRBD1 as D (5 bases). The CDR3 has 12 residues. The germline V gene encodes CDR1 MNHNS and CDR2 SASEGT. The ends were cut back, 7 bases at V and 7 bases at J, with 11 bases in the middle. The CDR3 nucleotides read TGTGCCAGCATCCAGGGTGGCCAGCCCCAGCATTTT. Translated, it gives CASIQGGQPQHF.

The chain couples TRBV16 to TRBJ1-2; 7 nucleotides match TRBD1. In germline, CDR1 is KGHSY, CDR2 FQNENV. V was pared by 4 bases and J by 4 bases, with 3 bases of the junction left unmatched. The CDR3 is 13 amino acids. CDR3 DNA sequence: TGTGCCAGCAGCCCGGGACAGCCCTATGGCTACACCTTC. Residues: CASSPGQPYGYTF. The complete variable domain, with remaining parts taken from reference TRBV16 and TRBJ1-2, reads GEEVAQTPKHLVRGEGQKAKLYCAPIKGHSYVFWYQQVLKNEFKFLISFQNENVFDETGMPKERFSAKCLPNSPCSLEIQATKLEDSAVYFCASSPGQPYGYTFGSGTRLTVV.

This CDR3 is CASSLYGGEADTQYF. CDR3 coding DNA: TGTGCCAGCAGCTTATATGGGGGGGAAGCAGATACGCAGTATTTT. The genes are TRBV13 and TRBJ2-3, with TRBD2 matching 7 bases. Trimming cost V 2 bases and J 4 bases; bases outside gene matches: 6. The germline gives CDR1 PRHDT, CDR2 FYEKMQ (reference sequence). This CDR3 has 15 amino acids.

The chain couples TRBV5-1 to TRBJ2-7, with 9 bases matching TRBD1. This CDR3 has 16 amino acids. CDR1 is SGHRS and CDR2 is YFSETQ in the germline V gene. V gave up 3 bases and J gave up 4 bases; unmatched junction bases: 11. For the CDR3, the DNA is TGCGCCAGCAGCTGGGGGGACAGGGATTCCATATACGAGCAGTACTTC. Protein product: CASSWGDRDSIYEQYF.

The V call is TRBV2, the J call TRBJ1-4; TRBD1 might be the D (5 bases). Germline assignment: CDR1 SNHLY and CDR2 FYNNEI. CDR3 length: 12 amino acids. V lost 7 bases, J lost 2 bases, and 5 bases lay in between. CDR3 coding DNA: TGTGCCAGCACAGGGACTAATGAAAAACTGTTTTTT. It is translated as CASTGTNEKLFF. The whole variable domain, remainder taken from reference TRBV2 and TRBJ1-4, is EPEVTQTPSHQVTQMGQEVILRCVPISNHLYFYWYRQILGQKVEFLVSFYNNEISEKSEIFDDQFSVERPDGSNFTLKIRSTKLEDSAMYFCASTGTNEKLFFGSGTQLSVL.

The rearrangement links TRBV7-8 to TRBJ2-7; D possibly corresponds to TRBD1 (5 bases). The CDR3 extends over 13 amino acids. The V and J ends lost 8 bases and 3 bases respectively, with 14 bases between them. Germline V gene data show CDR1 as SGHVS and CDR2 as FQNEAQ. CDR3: CASGSGWYYEQYF. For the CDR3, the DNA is TGTGCCAGCGGCTCAGGGTGGTACTACGAGCAGTACTTC.

CDR3 amino acids: CASSISGTSAYEQYF. The CDR3 nucleotides are TGTGCCAGTAGTATATCCGGGACTAGCGCCTACGAGCAGTACTTC. This chain uses TRBV19 with TRBJ2-7; the match to TRBD2 covers 10 bases. The CDR3 runs to 15 residues. Losses at the gene ends were 2 bases for V and 2 bases for J; bases not matched to a gene: 3. Germline CDR1 LNHDA, CDR2 SQIVND (reference sequence). The full variable domain, completed using reference TRBV19 and TRBJ2-7, is DGGITQSPKYLFRKEGQNVTLSCEQNLNHDAMYWYRQDPGQGLRLIYYSQIVNDFQKGDIAEGYSVSREKKESFPLTVTSAQKNPTAFYLCASSISGTSAYEQYFGPGTRLTVT.

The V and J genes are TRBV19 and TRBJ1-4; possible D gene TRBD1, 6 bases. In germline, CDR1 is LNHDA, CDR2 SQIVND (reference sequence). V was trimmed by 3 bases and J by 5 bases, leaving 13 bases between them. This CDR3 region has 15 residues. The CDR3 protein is CASSILSQGNEKLFF. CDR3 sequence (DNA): TGTGCCAGTAGTATTTTGAGTCAGGGGAATGAAAAACTGTTTTTT.

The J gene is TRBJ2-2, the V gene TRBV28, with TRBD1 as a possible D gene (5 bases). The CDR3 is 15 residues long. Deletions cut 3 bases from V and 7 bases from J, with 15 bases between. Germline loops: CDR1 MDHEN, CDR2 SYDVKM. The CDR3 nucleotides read TGTGCCAGCAGTTTGCAGGGATTTTACGTCGGGGAGCTGTTTTTT. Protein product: CASSLQGFYVGELFF.

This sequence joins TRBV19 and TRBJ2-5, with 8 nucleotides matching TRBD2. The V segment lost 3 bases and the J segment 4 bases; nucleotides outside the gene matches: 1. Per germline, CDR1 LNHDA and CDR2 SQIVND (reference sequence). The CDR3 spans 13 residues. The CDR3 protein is CASSIGGGETQYF. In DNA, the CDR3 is TGTGCCAGTAGTATCGGGGGGGGAGAGACCCAGTACTTC.

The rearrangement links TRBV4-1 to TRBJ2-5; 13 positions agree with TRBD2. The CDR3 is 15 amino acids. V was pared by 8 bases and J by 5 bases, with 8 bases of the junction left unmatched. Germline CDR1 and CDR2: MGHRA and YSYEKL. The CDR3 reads CASGIRTSGSETQYF. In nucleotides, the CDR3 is TGCGCCAGCGGGATTAGGACTAGCGGGAGCGAGACCCAGTACTTC.